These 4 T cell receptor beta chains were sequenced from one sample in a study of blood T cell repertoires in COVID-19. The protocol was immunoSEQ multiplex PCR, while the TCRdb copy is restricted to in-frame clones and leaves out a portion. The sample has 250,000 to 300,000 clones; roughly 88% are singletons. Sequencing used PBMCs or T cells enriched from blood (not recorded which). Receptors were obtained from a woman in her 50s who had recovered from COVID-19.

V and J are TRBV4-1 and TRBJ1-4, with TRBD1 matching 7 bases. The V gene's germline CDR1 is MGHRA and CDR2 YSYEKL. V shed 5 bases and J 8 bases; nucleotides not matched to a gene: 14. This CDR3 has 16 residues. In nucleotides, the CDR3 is TGCGCCAGCAGCACAAGACAGGGCTCTGTTGGAGAAAAACTGTTTTTT. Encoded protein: CASSTRQGSVGEKLFF.

The CDR3 here is CSVGDTGGGNTEAFF. The CDR3 coding sequence is TGCAGCGTTGGCGATACAGGGGGGGGGAACACTGAAGCTTTCTTT. The chain is built from TRBV29-1 and TRBJ1-1, with 8 bases matching TRBD1. V lost 4 bases and J lost 1; bases outside the gene matches: 8. Germline CDR1 SQVTM, CDR2 ANQGSEA. This CDR3 has 15 amino acids. Using reference TRBV29-1 and TRBJ1-1 for the parts outside the CDR3, the full variable domain is SAVISQKPSRDICQRGTSLTIQCQVDSQVTMMFWYRQQPGQSLTLIATANQGSEATYESGFVIDKFPISRPNLTFSTLTVSNMSPEDSSIYLCSVGDTGGGNTEAFFGQGTRLTVV.

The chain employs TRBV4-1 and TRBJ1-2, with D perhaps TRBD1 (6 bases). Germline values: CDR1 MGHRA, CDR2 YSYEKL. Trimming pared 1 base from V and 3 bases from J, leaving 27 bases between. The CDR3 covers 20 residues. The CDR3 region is CASSQVGGRQGREQDYGYTF. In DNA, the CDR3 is TGCGCCAGCAGCCAAGTAGGCGGTAGGCAGGGGAGGGAACAGGACTATGGCTACACCTTC.

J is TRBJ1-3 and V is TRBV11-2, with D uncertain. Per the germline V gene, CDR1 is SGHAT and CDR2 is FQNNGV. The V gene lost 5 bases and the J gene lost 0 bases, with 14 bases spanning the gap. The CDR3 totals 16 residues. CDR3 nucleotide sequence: TGTGCCAGCAGCACCGCCGCTCCACACTCTGGAAACACCATATATTTT. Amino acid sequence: CASSTAAPHSGNTIYF.